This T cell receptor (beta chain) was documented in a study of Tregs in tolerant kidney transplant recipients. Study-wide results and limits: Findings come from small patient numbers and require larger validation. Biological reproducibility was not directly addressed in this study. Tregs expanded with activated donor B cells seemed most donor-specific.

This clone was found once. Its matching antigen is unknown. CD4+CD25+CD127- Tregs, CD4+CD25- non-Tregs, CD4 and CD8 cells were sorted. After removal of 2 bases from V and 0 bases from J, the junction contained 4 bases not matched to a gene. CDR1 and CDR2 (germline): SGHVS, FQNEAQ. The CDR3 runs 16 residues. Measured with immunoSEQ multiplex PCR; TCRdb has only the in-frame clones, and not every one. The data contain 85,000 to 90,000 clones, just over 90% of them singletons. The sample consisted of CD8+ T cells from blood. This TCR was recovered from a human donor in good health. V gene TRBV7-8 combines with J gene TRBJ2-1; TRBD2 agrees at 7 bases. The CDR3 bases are TGTGCCAGCAGCTTAAGCCTAGCGGACTCCTACAATGAGCAGTTCTTC. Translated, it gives CASSLSLADSYNEQFF.